A selection of T cell receptor beta chains follows, all from one sample in a study of T cells in Graves' hyperthyroidism and ophthalmopathy. TCRdb used MiXCR to reprocess the multiplex PCR reads, holding one entry per CDR3 protein. The sample has about 640,000 distinct CDR3 sequences; 14% are singletons. The sample was blood. All receptors come from a woman between 45 and 60 years old with Graves' ophthalmopathy. CDR3s include the opening cysteine and the closing phenylalanine or tryptophan. Clone size appears in some rows only: once, few, many, or a class for an expanded clone.

many	TRBV20-1	TRBJ1-5	CSAPITGLNQPQHF
-	TRBV19	TRBJ2-1	CASSIPNRYHNEQFF
-	TRBV29-1	TRBJ2-3	CSVDPTLAGEPFSTDTQYF
few	TRBV4-1	TRBJ2-5	CASSQVGSGRGTETQYF
few	TRBV24-1	TRBJ2-1	CATSDRQGTDYNEQFF
many	TRBV9	TRBJ2-5	CASKASAHQETQYF
few	TRBV12-3/TRBV12-4	TRBJ2-1	CASSAITSGRWNEQFF
few	TRBV28	TRBJ2-2	CANGGLVTGELFF
few	TRBV6-5	TRBJ2-1	CASSYSPLEQFF
many	TRBV28	TRBJ2-3	CASSSSGRGADTQYF